One sample yielded the 22 T cell receptor beta chains listed below, sequenced in a study of blood T cell repertoires in COVID-19. Generated by immunoSEQ multiplex PCR, the TCRdb table keeps only in-frame clones and is missing some. This table holds some 450,000 clones, roughly 90% found once. What was sequenced was peripheral blood. These receptor sequences come from a man aged 18 to 35 with COVID-19, enrolled during active disease.

Written as DNA, the CDR3 is TGTGCCAGCAGTGGGTGGACTAGCTCCGATACGCAGTATTTT. Residues: CASSGWTSSDTQYF. The V gene is TRBV2, the J gene TRBJ2-3; TRBD2 agrees at 8 bases. The V segment lost 4 bases and the J segment 6 bases; nucleotides outside the gene matches: 6. Germline CDR1 reads SNHLY; CDR2 reads FYNNEI. The CDR3 has 14 residues.

This clone was seen only once. The J gene is TRBJ1-1, the V gene TRBV18; TRBD1 might be the D (5 bases). Looked up from germline, CDR1 is KGHSH and CDR2 is LQKENI. CDR3 length equals 15 residues. The ends were cut back, 3 bases at V and 0 bases at J, with 11 bases in the middle. Written as DNA, the CDR3 is TGTGCCAGCTCACCCGGCGGACAAATGAACACTGAAGCTTTCTTT. Translation gives CASSPGGQMNTEAFF.

This clone was detected once. The chain links TRBV6-5 to TRBJ2-7, with D possibly being TRBD2 (5 bases). V was clipped by 6 bases and J by 2 bases, with 11 bases between them. The CDR3 has 13 residues. In germline, CDR1 is MNHEY, CDR2 SVGAGI. CDR3 nucleotides: TGTGCCAGCAGCAACCCCGGGGCCTACGAGCAGTACTTC. Its protein product is CASSNPGAYEQYF.

The chain recombines TRBV6-2 or TRBV6-3 with TRBJ1-1; D not certain. The CDR3 extends over 14 amino acids. In germline, CDR1 is MNHEY, CDR2 SVGEGT. V gave up 0 bases and J gave up 11 bases, with 16 bases separating them. This CDR3 reads CASSYSPRAPGAFF. CDR3 nucleotide sequence: TGTGCCAGCAGTTACTCCCCAAGAGCCCCGGGGGCTTTCTTT.

The chain has TRBV5-4 and TRBJ1-6, with D maybe TRBD1 (6 bases). This CDR3 comprises 15 residues. Germline CDR1 reads SGHNT; CDR2 reads YYREEE (reference sequence). V was pared by 2 bases and J by 5 bases, with 11 bases between. The CDR3 protein is CASSLGPGDNSPLHF. DNA for the CDR3: TGTGCCAGCAGCTTAGGGCCAGGGGATAATTCACCCCTCCACTTT. Combining the CDR3 with reference TRBV5-4 and TRBJ1-6 gives the whole variable domain ETGVTQSPTHLIKTRGQQVTLRCSSQSGHNTVSWYQQALGQGPQFIFQYYREEENGRGNFPPRFSGLQFPNYSSELNVNALELDDSALYLCASSLGPGDNSPLHFGNGTRLTVT.

This clone is a singleton in its sample. The chain combines TRBV3-1 (or the pseudogene TRBV3-2) with TRBJ1-1, with 7 bases identical to TRBD1. Germline loops: CDR1 LGHDT, CDR2 YNNKEL (reference sequence). J gave up 1 base and V 1 base, and 9 bases lay outside the gene matches. The length of the CDR3 is 17 residues. The CDR3 nucleotides read TGTGCCAGCAGCCAAGGAAGAAAGGGGGCGGGGAACACTGAAGCTTTCTTT. Translation gives CASSQGRKGAGNTEAFF.

The chain is built from TRBV7-9 and TRBJ2-7; TRBD2 matches at 7 bases. Per germline, CDR1 SEHNR and CDR2 FQNEAQ (reference sequence). Losses at the gene ends were 5 bases for V and 0 bases for J; bases not matched to a gene: 7. This CDR3 spans 15 amino acids. CDR3 protein: CASSRGERPSYEQYF. The CDR3 DNA sequence: TGTGCCAGCAGCCGGGGGGAAAGGCCCTCCTACGAGCAGTACTTC.

The V call is TRBV6-5, the J call TRBJ1-2, with D possibly TRBD1 on 6 matching bases. Trimming removed 5 bases from V and 8 bases from J, with 21 bases in between. Germline-derived CDR1 and CDR2 are MNHEY and SVGAGI. CDR3 size: 15 residues. The CDR3 DNA follows: TGTGCCAGCAGTACAGGGAAGCGGACGACTTTGGGCTACACCTTC. Translation: CASSTGKRTTLGYTF.

This chain joins TRBV7-8 and TRBJ2-5; the D gene is possibly TRBD2 (6 bases). Germline assignment: CDR1 SGHVS and CDR2 FQNEAQ. There are 12 residues in the CDR3. Trimming removed 5 bases at V and 5 bases at J, with 9 bases between. CDR3 DNA sequence: TGTGCCAGCAGCGCGGCGGGGGAGACCCAGTACTTC. This sequence encodes CASSAAGETQYF.

In its sample, this clone was seen a few times. The rearrangement uses TRBV27 and TRBJ2-1; D gene unclear. The CDR3 extends over 14 amino acids. The V end lost 3 bases, the J end lost 5 bases, and 11 bases lay between the germline ends. Germline-derived CDR1 and CDR2 are MNHEY and SMNVEV (reference sequence). CDR3 DNA sequence: TGTGCCAGCAGTTTGGCTGTGGCGGACAATGAGCAGTTCTTC. It yields the protein CASSLAVADNEQFF.

CDR3 in amino acids: CAWSVVVGAEKLFF. The DNA of the CDR3 is TGTGCCTGGAGTGTGGTAGTAGGGGCTGAAAAACTGTTTTTT. V and J are TRBV30 and TRBJ1-4; possible D gene TRBD1, 5 bases. The ends were cut back, 0 bases at V and 7 bases at J, with 12 bases in the middle. The CDR3 spans 14 residues. In germline, CDR1 is GTSNPN, CDR2 SVGIG (reference sequence).

This sequence joins TRBV6-1 and TRBJ2-7; D is possibly TRBD2 (5 bases). V was pared by 1 base and J by 1 base, with 8 bases between. CDR1 is MNHNS, CDR2 SASEGT, per germline. The CDR3 has 14 amino acids. Here the CDR3 DNA reads TGTGCCAGCAGTGAAGGGGGAGATTCCTACGAGCAGTACTTC. This encodes CASSEGGDSYEQYF.

The rearrangement links TRBV19 to TRBJ2-1; TRBD2 matches at 12 bases. There are 15 residues in the CDR3. From germline, CDR1 is LNHDA and CDR2 SQIVND (reference sequence). Losses at the gene ends were 5 bases for V and 7 bases for J; bases not matched to a gene: 6. The CDR3 region has the DNA TGTGCCAGTAGTGACCTCACTAGCGGGGGGAATGAGCAGTTCTTC. This encodes CASSDLTSGGNEQFF.

V usage is TRBV29-1 and J usage is TRBJ1-1; no clear D. The CDR3 runs 13 residues. V lost 6 bases, J lost 1 base, and 12 bases lay in between. The germline CDR1 and CDR2 sequences are SQVTM and ANQGSEA. The CDR3 loop reads CSVPEGRNTEAFF. The CDR3 DNA sequence: TGCAGCGTCCCGGAGGGCAGGAACACTGAAGCTTTCTTT. The complete variable domain, with remaining parts taken from reference TRBV29-1 and TRBJ1-1, reads SAVISQKPSRDICQRGTSLTIQCQVDSQVTMMFWYRQQPGQSLTLIATANQGSEATYESGFVIDKFPISRPNLTFSTLTVSNMSPEDSSIYLCSVPEGRNTEAFFGQGTRLTVV.

The chain combines TRBV11-3 with TRBJ1-5; 7 bases fit TRBD1. Germline V gene data show CDR1 as SGHNT and CDR2 as YENEEA. V was pared by 1 base and J by 0 bases, with 9 bases of the junction left unmatched. This CDR3 has 18 residues. In DNA form, the CDR3 reads TGTGCCAGCAGCTTAGTTTTGGACAGGTTAAATAGCAATCAGCCCCAGCATTTT. It is translated as CASSLVLDRLNSNQPQHF.

The rearrangement joins TRBV6-6 to TRBJ1-2; TRBD1 matches 7 bases. V lost 0 bases, J lost 2 bases, and 6 bases stayed unmatched. This CDR3 is 16 amino acids long. The germline CDR1 and CDR2 sequences are MNHNY and SVGAGI (reference sequence). CDR3 nucleotides: TGTGCCAGCAGTTACTCGGGCAGGGGGAAGAACTATGGCTACACCTTC. The encoded protein is CASSYSGRGKNYGYTF.

The chain has TRBV5-1 and TRBJ1-1; weak D call: TRBD1 (6 bases). Trimming removed 4 bases from V and 1 base from J, with 11 bases in between. This CDR3 spans 14 amino acids. The germline CDR1 and CDR2 sequences are SGHRS and YFSETQ. DNA for the CDR3: TGCGCCAGCAGCGAAGGGGGATCGAACACTGAAGCTTTCTTT. Translating gives CASSEGGSNTEAFF. The full variable domain, rest sourced from reference TRBV5-1 and TRBJ1-1, is KAGVTQTPRYLIKTRGQQVTLSCSPISGHRSVSWYQQTPGQGLQFLFEYFSETQRNKGNFPGRFSGRQFSNSRSEMNVSTLELGDSALYLCASSEGGSNTEAFFGQGTRLTVV.

The CDR3 coding sequence is TGCGCCAGCAAGGACCTAGCGGGAGACGAGACCCAGTACTTC. Protein sequence: CASKDLAGDETQYF. V and J are TRBV4-1 and TRBJ2-5; 10 bases are shared with TRBD2. V was pared by 7 bases and J by 5 bases, with 7 bases of the junction left unmatched. The germline CDR1 and CDR2 sequences are MGHRA and YSYEKL. The CDR3 covers 14 residues.

The J gene is TRBJ2-5, the V gene TRBV5-1; no definite D call. The CDR3 consists of 13 residues. V lost 5 bases and J 2 bases, leaving 10 bases between the germline ends. Germline V CDR1 and CDR2: SGHRS, YFSETQ. For the CDR3, the DNA is TGCGCCAGCAGTATTTCAGGACAAGAGACCCAGTACTTC. Amino acid sequence: CASSISGQETQYF. The full variable domain, its missing parts supplied by reference TRBV5-1 and TRBJ2-5, is KAGVTQTPRYLIKTRGQQVTLSCSPISGHRSVSWYQQTPGQGLQFLFEYFSETQRNKGNFPGRFSGRQFSNSRSEMNVSTLELGDSALYLCASSISGQETQYFGPGTRLLVL.

The CDR3 nucleotides are TGCGCCAGCAGCTTGCAAGGGGGGGATGAGCAGTTCTTC. Its translation is CASSLQGGDEQFF. The chain combines TRBV5-1 with TRBJ2-1; D is possibly TRBD2 (7 bases). Germline lookup yields CDR1 SGHRS and CDR2 YFSETQ. The CDR3 spans 13 residues. Trimming stripped 1 base from V and 8 bases from J, with 10 bases between.

This clone was recorded a few times. The chain combines TRBV2 with TRBJ1-2; D uncertain. V was trimmed by 3 bases and J by 1 base, leaving 15 bases between them. The CDR3 contains 16 residues. Germline loops: CDR1 SNHLY, CDR2 FYNNEI. The CDR3 is CASSDYRVLINYGYTF. Here the CDR3 DNA reads TGTGCCAGCAGTGACTATCGGGTCCTCATTAACTATGGCTACACCTTC. The complete variable domain, with remaining parts taken from reference TRBV2 and TRBJ1-2, reads EPEVTQTPSHQVTQMGQEVILRCVPISNHLYFYWYRQILGQKVEFLVSFYNNEISEKSEIFDDQFSVERPDGSNFTLKIRSTKLEDSAMYFCASSDYRVLINYGYTFGSGTRLTVV.

V gene TRBV10-2 combines with J gene TRBJ1-5; 7 bases are a match to TRBD1. V dropped 5 bases and J dropped 3; count of bases not matched to a gene: 7. This CDR3 has 15 residues. Looked up from germline, CDR1 is WSHSY and CDR2 is SAAADI. CDR3 residues: CASSLGDRYNQPQHF. The CDR3 region has the DNA TGCGCCAGCAGTCTGGGGGACAGATACAATCAGCCCCAGCATTTT.